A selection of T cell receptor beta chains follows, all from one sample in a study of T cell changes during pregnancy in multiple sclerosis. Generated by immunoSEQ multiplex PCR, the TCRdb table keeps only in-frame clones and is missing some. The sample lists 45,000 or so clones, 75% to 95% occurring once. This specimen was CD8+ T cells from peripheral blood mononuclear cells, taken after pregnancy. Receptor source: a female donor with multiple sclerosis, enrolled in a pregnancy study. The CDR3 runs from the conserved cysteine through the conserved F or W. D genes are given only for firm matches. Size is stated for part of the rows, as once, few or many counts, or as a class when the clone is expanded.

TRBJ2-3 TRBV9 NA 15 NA TGTGCCAGCAGCGTACAGGGATTTAGCACAGATACGCAGTATTTT CASSVQGFSTDTQYF
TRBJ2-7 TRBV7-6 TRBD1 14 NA TGTGCCAGCAGCACCGGGACAGGGTCCTACGAGCAGTACTTC CASSTGTGSYEQYF
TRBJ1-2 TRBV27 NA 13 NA TGTGCCAGCAGAGGAACAGGGATGGCGGGCTACACCTTC CASRGTGMAGYTF
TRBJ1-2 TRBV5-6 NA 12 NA TGTGCCAGCAGCTGGGGGGGCGCTGGCTACACCTTC CASSWGGAGYTF
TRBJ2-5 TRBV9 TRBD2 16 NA TGTGCCAGCAGCTGGGAGGGGACTGCCCCTCGGGAGACCCAGTACTTC CASSWEGTAPRETQYF
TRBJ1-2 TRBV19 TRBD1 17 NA TGTGCCAGTAGTATAGTGGGCAACAGGGGCAGAGACTATGGCTACACCTTC CASSIVGNRGRDYGYTF
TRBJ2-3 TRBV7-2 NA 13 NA TGTGCCAGCCGCGGGGACTGGGACGATACGCAGTATTTT CASRGDWDDTQYF
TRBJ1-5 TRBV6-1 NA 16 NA TGTGCCAGCAGTGAAGGGGCAGGGTCTTTCAATCAGCCCCAGCATTTT CASSEGAGSFNQPQHF
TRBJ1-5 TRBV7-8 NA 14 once TGTGCCAGCAGCTTAGGGGCAGATACTCAGCCCCAGCATTTT CASSLGADTQPQHF
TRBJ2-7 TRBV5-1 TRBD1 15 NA TGCGCCAGCAGCCAACAGGGGGCGCAGGTATCCGAGCAGTACTTC CASSQQGAQVSEQYF
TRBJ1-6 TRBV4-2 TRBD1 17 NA TGTGCCAGCAGCCAAGTTGGGACAGAGAAATATAATTCACCCCTCCACTTT CASSQVGTEKYNSPLHF
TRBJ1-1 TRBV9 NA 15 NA TGTGCCAGCAGCGTCGGGGGGCTCATGAACACTGAAGCTTTCTTT CASSVGGLMNTEAFF
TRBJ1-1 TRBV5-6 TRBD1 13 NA TGTGCCAGCAGCTTCGGGACAGGGGGCTGGGCTTTCTTT CASSFGTGGWAFF
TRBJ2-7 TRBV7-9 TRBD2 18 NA TGTGCCAGCAGCTTCGAGGTTAGCGGGGGGGCTCTCTCCTACGAGCAGTACTTC CASSFEVSGGALSYEQYF
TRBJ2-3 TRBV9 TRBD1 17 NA TGTGCCAGCAGCGCAAGCCCGGACAGGGCTATAACAGATACGCAGTATTTT CASSASPDRAITDTQYF
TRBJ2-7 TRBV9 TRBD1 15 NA TGTGCCAGCAGCGCAGGACAGGGTCGGTCCTACGAGCAGTACTTC CASSAGQGRSYEQYF
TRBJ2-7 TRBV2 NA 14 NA TGTGCCAGCAGTGATATACAGGTTTCCTACGAGCAGTACTTC CASSDIQVSYEQYF
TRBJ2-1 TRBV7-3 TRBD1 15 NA TGTGCCAGCAGCCCGGGACAGGGAATTTACAATGAGCAGTTCTTC CASSPGQGIYNEQFF
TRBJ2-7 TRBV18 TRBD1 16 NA TGTGCCAGCTCACCATCCCGGGACAGTTACTCCTACGAGCAGTACTTC CASSPSRDSYSYEQYF
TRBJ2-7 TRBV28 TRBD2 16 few TGTGCCAGCAGTTCCCCTTTAGCGGGAATCGGCTACGAGCAGTACTTC CASSSPLAGIGYEQYF
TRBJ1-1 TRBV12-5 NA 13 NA TGTGCCCTTACTGAGGTGGGGAACACTGAAGCTTTCTTT CALTEVGNTEAFF
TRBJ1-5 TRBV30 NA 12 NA TGTGCCTGGAGTGTATCAGGTCAGCCCCAGCATTTT CAWSVSGQPQHF
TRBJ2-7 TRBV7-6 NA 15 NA TGTGCCAGCAGCTTAGCGCCAGGGTACTCCTACGAGCAGTACTTC CASSLAPGYSYEQYF
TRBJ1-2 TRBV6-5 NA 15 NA TGTGCCAGCAGCTACGGGGGCGGCGATCACTATGGCTACACCTTC CASSYGGGDHYGYTF
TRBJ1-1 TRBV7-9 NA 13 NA TGTGCCAGCAGCCCCCGGGGTGGGACAGAAGCTTTCTTT CASSPRGGTEAFF
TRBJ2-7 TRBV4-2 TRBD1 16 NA TGTGCCAGCAGCCAAGAAGAGACAGGGGGTGCCTACGAGCAGTACTTC CASSQEETGGAYEQYF
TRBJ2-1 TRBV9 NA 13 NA TGTGCCAGCAGCCCCCCCGCGTACAATGAGCAGTTCTTC CASSPPAYNEQFF
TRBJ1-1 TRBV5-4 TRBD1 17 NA TGTGCCAGCAGCTCACCGCCCGGGACAGGGTCCAACACTGAAGCTTTCTTT CASSSPPGTGSNTEAFF
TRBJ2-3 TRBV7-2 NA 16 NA TGTGCCAGCAGCGCTGGGGGGGCTTCTAGCACAGATACGCAGTATTTT CASSAGGASSTDTQYF
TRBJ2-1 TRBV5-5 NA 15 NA TGTGCCAGCAGCTTGTGGCAGGGATCCTACAATGAGCAGTTCTTC CASSLWQGSYNEQFF
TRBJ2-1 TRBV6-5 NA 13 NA TGTGCCAGCAGTTACGCAGGGGTGAATGAGCAGTTCTTC CASSYAGVNEQFF
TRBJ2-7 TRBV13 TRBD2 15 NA TGTGCCAGCAGCGGACTAGCGGGAGGGTACTACGAGCAGTACTTC CASSGLAGGYYEQYF
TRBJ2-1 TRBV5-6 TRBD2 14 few TGTGCCAGCAGCTTGGGGGACTACTCCAATGAGCAGTTCTTC CASSLGDYSNEQFF
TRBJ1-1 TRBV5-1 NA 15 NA TGCGCCAGCAGCCTGGCCCGCGGGCCAATTACTGAAGCTTTCTTT CASSLARGPITEAFF
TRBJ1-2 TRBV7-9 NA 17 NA TGTGCCAGCAGCTCTCGACGCGGAGGAGGGGTGGTCTCTGGCTACACCTTC CASSSRRGGGVVSGYTF
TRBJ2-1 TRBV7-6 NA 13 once TGTGCCAGCACCTCCGTCGGGGTTAATGAGCAGTTCTTC CASTSVGVNEQFF
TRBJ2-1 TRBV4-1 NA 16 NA TGCGCCAGCAGCCAAGAGCAGGGCCCCACCTACAATGAGCAGTTCTTC CASSQEQGPTYNEQFF
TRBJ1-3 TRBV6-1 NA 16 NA TGTGCCAGCAGTGAGGCCCTCAGGGTCTATGGAAACACCATATATTTT CASSEALRVYGNTIYF
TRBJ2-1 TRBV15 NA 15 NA TGTGCCACCAGCGGGCTCCTTTCGGATCCCTATGAGCAGTTCTTC CATSGLLSDPYEQFF
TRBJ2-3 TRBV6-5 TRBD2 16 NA TGTGCCAGCAGTTACGAGGTTGGCGGGAGTACAAATACGCAGTATTTT CASSYEVGGSTNTQYF
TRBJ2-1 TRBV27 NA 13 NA TGTGCCAGCTCACCCTCGAGAGGGAATGAGCAGTTCTTC CASSPSRGNEQFF
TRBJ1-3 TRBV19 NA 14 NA TGTGCCAGTAGCCCAGGGTCGGCTGGAAACACCATATATTTT CASSPGSAGNTIYF
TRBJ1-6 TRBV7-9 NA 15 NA TGTGCCAGCAGCTTAGGAGCAGGGGATAATTCACCCCTCCACTTT CASSLGAGDNSPLHF
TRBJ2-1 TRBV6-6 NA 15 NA TGTGCCAGCAGTACCGTGCTAGCCTACGTCAATGAGCAGTTCTTC CASSTVLAYVNEQFF
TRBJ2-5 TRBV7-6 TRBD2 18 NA TGTGCCAGCAGCTTAGCAAGACTAGCGGGGGGGTCCCAAGAGACCCAGTACTTC CASSLARLAGGSQETQYF
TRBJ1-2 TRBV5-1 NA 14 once TGCGCCAGCAGCTTAGAAGGGGCGTACTATGGCTACACCTTC CASSLEGAYYGYTF
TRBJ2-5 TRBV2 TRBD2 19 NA TGTGCCAGCAGAGCTTTTAGAGCCCCGGGGGGTCGTTCCTACGGGACCCAGTACTTC CASRAFRAPGGRSYGTQYF
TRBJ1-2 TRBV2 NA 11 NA TGTGCCAGCAACAGAAACTTGGGCTACACCTTC CASNRNLGYTF
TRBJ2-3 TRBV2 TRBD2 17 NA TGTGCCAGCAGTGAGTATGGACTAGCGGGCCGCACAGATACGCAGTATTTT CASSEYGLAGRTDTQYF
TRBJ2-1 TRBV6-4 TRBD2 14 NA TGTGCCAGCAGTGAACTAGCGGGAGCAATGGTGCAGTTCTTC CASSELAGAMVQFF
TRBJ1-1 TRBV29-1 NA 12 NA TGCAGCGTCCGGATGGGAGGCACTGAAGCTTTCTTT CSVRMGGTEAFF
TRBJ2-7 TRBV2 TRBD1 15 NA TGTGCCAGCAGTACAGGGGGCCCAACCCCCACGGAGCAGTACTTC CASSTGGPTPTEQYF
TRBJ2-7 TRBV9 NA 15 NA TGTGCCAGCAGCGGCGGTGGACACATGTCCTACGAGCAGTACTTC CASSGGGHMSYEQYF